A selection of T cell receptor beta chains follows, all from one sample in a study of molecular identifiers for immune sequencing clone quantification. Via MiXCR, TCRdb re-called the PCR reads, giving one row per CDR3 protein. The table records about 65,000 distinct CDR3 sequences, roughly 20% of them present only once. Source material: naive CD8+ T cells from blood, with Jurkat cell RNA spiked in. The receptors were sampled from a human donor in good health. Some libraries in this study had Jurkat cell RNA spiked in. Each CDR3 is given with its conserved first and last residue. D genes are given only for firm matches. Size values are once, few and many counts, or a class for expanded clones, and some rows have none.

CDR3: CASSGSSGYNEQFF
DNA: TGTGCCAGCAGCGGGTCTAGCGGTTACAATGAGCAGTTCTTC
V: TRBV9
size: .
length: 14
J: TRBJ2-1
D: TRBD2

CDR3: CSARSFGVAEASF
DNA: TGCAGTGCTAGAAGCTTCGGGGTCGCTGAAGCTTCCTTT
V: TRBV20-1
size: .
length: 13
J: TRBJ1-1
D: .

CDR3: CASSPGGSYNEQFF
DNA: TGTGCCAGCAGTCCCGGGGGCAGCTACAATGAGCAGTTCTTC
V: TRBV27
size: many
length: 14
J: TRBJ2-1
D: .

CDR3: CASSLRLAGTDTQYF
DNA: TGTGCCAGCAGCTTACGGTTAGCGGGCACAGATACGCAGTATTTT
V: TRBV11-2
size: many
length: 15
J: TRBJ2-3
D: .

CDR3: CAWSGGLLSYEQYF
DNA: TGTGCCTGGAGTGGCGGACTGCTTTCCTACGAGCAGTACTTC
V: TRBV30
size: many
length: 14
J: TRBJ2-7
D: .

CDR3: CASSPGQVYNEQFF
DNA: TGTGCCAGCAGCCCTGGACAGGTATACAATGAGCAGTTCTTC
V: TRBV12-3/TRBV12-4
size: many
length: 14
J: TRBJ2-1
D: TRBD1

CDR3: CASSSPWTSGSYNEQFF
DNA: TGTGCCAGCAGCTCCCCTTGGACTAGCGGTTCCTACAATGAGCAGTTCTTC
V: TRBV7-2
size: many
length: 17
J: TRBJ2-1
D: TRBD2

CDR3: CSVAFREPLVTDTQYF
DNA: TGCAGCGTTGCATTCCGGGAACCTCTGGTCACAGATACGCAGTATTTT
V: TRBV29-1
size: many
length: 16
J: TRBJ2-3
D: .

CDR3: CASSVPRTGGNQPQHF
DNA: TGTGCCAGCAGTGTACCCCGGACAGGGGGCAATCAGCCCCAGCATTTT
V: TRBV2
size: few
length: 16
J: TRBJ1-5
D: TRBD1

CDR3: CASTPGQGDQPQHF
DNA: TGTGCCAGCACCCCGGGACAGGGTGATCAGCCCCAGCATTTT
V: TRBV6-1
size: .
length: 14
J: TRBJ1-5
D: TRBD1

CDR3: CASSQPRGLAGDNTDTQYF
DNA: TGTGCCAGCAGCCAACCCCGGGGACTAGCGGGGGACAACACAGATACGCAGTATTTT
V: TRBV4-2
size: many
length: 19
J: TRBJ2-3
D: TRBD2

CDR3: CASWTHRVYSYEQYF
DNA: TGTGCCAGCTGGACACACAGGGTATACTCCTACGAGCAGTACTTC
V: TRBV6-5
size: many
length: 15
J: TRBJ2-7
D: .

CDR3: CASSFTESYYEQYF
DNA: TGTGCCAGCAGTTTCACCGAGTCCTACTACGAGCAGTACTTC
V: TRBV27
size: .
length: 14
J: TRBJ2-7
D: .

CDR3: CASSSDDQGITDTQYF
DNA: TGTGCCAGCAGCTCGGACGATCAGGGTATCACAGATACGCAGTATTTT
V: TRBV5-4
size: many
length: 16
J: TRBJ2-3
D: .

CDR3: CSARTFRAGTETQYF
DNA: TGCAGTGCTAGGACGTTTCGGGCTGGAACCGAGACCCAGTACTTC
V: TRBV20-1
size: many
length: 15
J: TRBJ2-5
D: .

CDR3: CASSALSGSGYEQYF
DNA: TGTGCCAGCAGTGCACTTAGCGGGAGTGGCTACGAGCAGTACTTC
V: TRBV27
size: few
length: 15
J: TRBJ2-7
D: TRBD2

CDR3: CASSFAGGPGDTQYF
DNA: TGTGCCAGCAGTTTCGCGGGAGGGCCTGGAGATACGCAGTATTTT
V: TRBV27
size: many
length: 15
J: TRBJ2-3
D: TRBD2

CDR3: CASSQEVFYNEQFF
DNA: TGTGCCAGCAGCCAGGAGGTTTTCTACAATGAGCAGTTCTTC
V: TRBV7-8
size: .
length: 14
J: TRBJ2-1
D: .

CDR3: CSVEDLWLESGEQFF
DNA: TGCAGCGTTGAAGATCTTTGGCTAGAAAGTGGTGAGCAGTTCTTC
V: TRBV29-1
size: many
length: 15
J: TRBJ2-1
D: .

CDR3: CSARDHEKTQYF
DNA: TGCAGTGCTAGAGATCATGAAAAGACCCAGTACTTC
V: TRBV20-1
size: .
length: 12
J: TRBJ2-5
D: .

CDR3: CSVRTDLGETQYF
DNA: TGCAGCGTCAGGACAGATCTGGGAGAGACCCAGTACTTC
V: TRBV29-1
size: many
length: 13
J: TRBJ2-5
D: .

CDR3: CAWGAYEQFF
DNA: TGTGCCTGGGGGGCATATGAGCAGTTCTTC
V: TRBV30
size: many
length: 10
J: TRBJ2-1
D: .

CDR3: CASSSLMGQGASYGYTF
DNA: TGTGCCAGCAGCTCCCTGATGGGGCAGGGGGCGTCCTATGGCTACACCTTC
V: TRBV7-2
size: many
length: 17
J: TRBJ1-2
D: TRBD1

CDR3: CASSEGIGARGF
DNA: TGTGCCAGCAGTGAAGGCATCGGGGCCAGGGGCTTC
V: TRBV25-1
size: many
length: 12
J: TRBJ2-5
D: .

CDR3: CASRGAGVGDEQFF
DNA: TGCGCCAGCAGAGGAGCGGGAGTAGGCGATGAGCAGTTCTTC
V: TRBV4-1
size: many
length: 14
J: TRBJ2-1
D: TRBD2

CDR3: CATSSRRYNEQFF
DNA: TGTGCCACCAGTTCCCGGCGGTACAATGAGCAGTTCTTC
V: TRBV24-1
size: few
length: 13
J: TRBJ2-1
D: .

CDR3: CASSLALTGPKFYEQYF
DNA: TGTGCCAGCAGCTTGGCCCTAACAGGCCCTAAATTCTACGAGCAGTACTTC
V: TRBV5-8
size: .
length: 17
J: TRBJ2-7
D: .

CDR3: CASSATRLAGYTGELFF
DNA: TGTGCCAGCAGCGCCACTCGACTAGCGGGATACACCGGGGAGCTGTTTTTT
V: TRBV11-2
size: many
length: 17
J: TRBJ2-2
D: TRBD2

CDR3: CASSLADWVGRNIEAFF
DNA: TGTGCCAGCAGCTTAGCGGACTGGGTAGGCCGGAACATTGAAGCTTTCTTT
V: TRBV7-9
size: few
length: 17
J: TRBJ1-1
D: .

CDR3: CASSLEGQGYQPQHF
DNA: TGTGCCAGCAGTTTAGAGGGACAGGGATATCAGCCCCAGCATTTT
V: TRBV28
size: many
length: 15
J: TRBJ1-5
D: TRBD1

CDR3: CASSPQGVRDTEAFF
DNA: TGTGCCAGCAGCCCCCAGGGGGTAAGGGACACTGAAGCTTTCTTT
V: TRBV9
size: many
length: 15
J: TRBJ1-1
D: TRBD1

CDR3: CASSFLAGAGEQYF
DNA: TGTGCCAGCAGTTTTCTCGCGGGAGCTGGCGAGCAGTACTTC
V: TRBV28
size: many
length: 14
J: TRBJ2-7
D: TRBD2

CDR3: CSARLGLYPYNEQFF
DNA: TGCAGTGCTAGGCTTGGCCTCTACCCTTACAATGAGCAGTTCTTC
V: TRBV20-1
size: .
length: 15
J: TRBJ2-1
D: .

CDR3: CASSLRSGSLSDTQYF
DNA: TGTGCCAGCAGTTTGCGAAGCGGGAGTCTATCAGATACGCAGTATTTT
V: TRBV11-3
size: few
length: 16
J: TRBJ2-3
D: TRBD2

CDR3: CGSSLGGQGSYEQYF
DNA: TGTGGCAGCAGCTTAGGGGGACAGGGGTCGTACGAGCAGTACTTC
V: TRBV11-2
size: few
length: 15
J: TRBJ2-7
D: TRBD1

CDR3: CASSFHHTGANYGYTF
DNA: TGTGCCAGCAGTTTCCACCACACAGGGGCCAACTATGGCTACACCTTC
V: TRBV27
size: many
length: 16
J: TRBJ1-2
D: TRBD1